This TCR beta chain was sequenced during a study of long-term antiretroviral therapy in people with HIV. Study outcomes and limitations: Blood was collected between about 2004 and 2017, possibly under older ART regimens. Clones that had undergone expansion before ART dominated the repertoire at all time points. Despite increasing after ART, diversity remained lower than that of transplant donor controls.

Germline assignment: CDR1 LNHDA and CDR2 SQIVND (reference sequence). The CDR3 is made up of 14 amino acids. The assay, immunoSEQ v3.0, was run at survey level. Profiling relied on immunoSEQ multiplex PCR, and the TCRdb table lists in-frame clones only, not all of them. This sample has tens of thousands of clones, with roughly 85% found just once. About this clone: The antigen is unknown. At one boundary the junction diverges from the germline segment, which might be a read error.

This TCR was sampled from a man aged 18 to 29 with HIV. The chain joins TRBV19 to TRBJ1-4, with D hard to call. The specimen comprised unsorted PBMCs, sampled 0.8 years before starting antiretroviral therapy. The CDR3 loop is CASRIGPANEKLFF. The CDR3 DNA sequence: TGTGCCAGTAGGATAGGCCCGGCGAATGAAAAACTGTTTTTT.